This is a list of T cell receptor beta chains from one sample in a study of T cell clonotyping in hematopoietic cell transplantation. Only in-frame clones appear in the TCRdb table, and some are missing; sequencing was by immunoSEQ multiplex PCR. The profile shows some 14,000 clones, around 84% of them singletons. The specimen was PBMCs, collected 100 days after allogeneic stem cell transplant. The receptors were gathered from a male patient in his fifties or sixties who had an allogeneic stem cell transplant from an unrelated donor, so T cells may come from the graft donor. Some clones in this sample may be carry-over from other donors' samples. Each CDR3 is given without its conserved first and last residue. Each record gives: V gene, CDR3 length, J gene, CDR3 protein.

>TRBV5-1|12|TRBJ1-6
ASSLRDRNSPLH
>TRBV7-9|14|TRBJ2-2
ASSFGGGLDTGELF
>TRBV30|9|TRBJ1-1
AGDRETRAF
>TRBV14|13|TRBJ1-2
ASSQDPQDHYGYT
>TRBV7-8|13|TRBJ1-3
ASSLGTGVGNTIY
>TRBV7-7|14|TRBJ2-7
ASSPHRDRYPYEQY
>TRBV5-1|13|TRBJ1-4
ASSLEGTTGEKLF
>TRBV29-1|11|TRBJ1-2
SVVAGGRHGYT
>TRBV29-1|15|TRBJ2-7
SVGEVSTGTGFYEQY
>TRBV10-3|9|TRBJ2-7
AIRDLYEQY
>TRBV7-8|12|TRBJ1-5
ASSLNANNQPQH
>TRBV29-1|9|TRBJ2-3
SSGSVYTQY
>TRBV2|13|TRBJ2-7
ASTVSTGGLGEQY
>TRBV7-2|16|TRBJ2-2
ASSYFGIHSGYTGELF
>TRBV2|14|TRBJ2-7
ASSGDRLWSSYEQY
>TRBV6-5|14|TRBJ1-6
ASSYLNSGGNSPLH
>TRBV28|10|TRBJ1-2
ASSAFNYGYT
>TRBV30|11|TRBJ2-3
AWSVLFTDTQY
>TRBV13|14|TRBJ2-3
ASSSVGEVGTDTQY
>TRBV5-1|12|TRBJ1-1
ASSDPPMNTEAF
>TRBV10-3|12|TRBJ1-4
ATTFDAGSEKLF
>TRBV27|11|TRBJ2-7
ASKGQGIYEQY
>TRBV2|13|TRBJ1-2
ASSWSGTDFYGYT
>TRBV27|14|TRBJ2-4
ASSLSGAVAKNIQY
>TRBV11-2|14|TRBJ2-7
ASSPSIPTGSYEQY
>TRBV18|10|TRBJ2-7
ASSPLSYEQY
>TRBV9|13|TRBJ1-5
ASSVEGASNQPQH
>TRBV14|13|TRBJ2-7
ASSQLGDYSYEQY
>TRBV6-1|11|TRBJ1-5
ASSEGSLQPQH
>TRBV2|14|TRBJ2-7
ASSVGPGQGSYEQY
>TRBV29-1|11|TRBJ2-7
SVEVSGPNEQY
>TRBV28|13|TRBJ2-7
ASRSKGQGSWEQY
>TRBV5-6|14|TRBJ2-7
ASSSEIRTGRYEQY
>TRBV25-1|11|TRBJ1-5
ASSRGLGQPQH
>TRBV4-3|11|TRBJ1-5
ASSQGGGQPQH
>TRBV4-1|14|TRBJ2-7
ASSPSSGGAPYEQY
>TRBV7-9|12|TRBJ1-2
ASNAAGAHDGYT
>TRBV30|11|TRBJ1-5
AWSGTRIQPQH
>TRBV4-1|13|TRBJ2-1
ASREGTGTNNEQF
>TRBV2|10|TRBJ1-4
ASTGYDEKLF
>TRBV27|13|TRBJ2-5
ASKREGEAAETQY
>TRBV5-1|13|TRBJ1-3
ASSLDRASGNTIY
>TRBV7-9|13|TRBJ1-2
ASSLRTDLPYGYT
>TRBV28|17|TRBJ1-5
ASSSAGQGFSNSNQPQH
>TRBV5-4|10|TRBJ2-7
ASSLQGYEQY
>TRBV29-1|10|TRBJ1-1
SAEGGYTEAF
>TRBV5-4|12|TRBJ1-2
ASSLDGTNYGYT
>TRBV11-1|14|TRBJ1-1
ASSLALGEGNTEAF
>TRBV7-8|14|TRBJ2-7
ASSFRSGLAYYEQY
>TRBV19|12|TRBJ2-1
ASSTKRGSDEQF
>TRBV15|10|TRBJ2-5
ATSSGRETQY
>TRBV4-1|14|TRBJ2-5
ASSQGRAGGLETQY
>TRBV2|16|TRBJ2-1
ASNPTGLAGGPHNEQF
>TRBV7-6|12|TRBJ2-7
ASSFTGEGYEQY
>TRBV27|12|TRBJ2-2
ASSPRTGTGELF
>TRBV5-1|11|TRBJ1-2
ASSLETSYGYT